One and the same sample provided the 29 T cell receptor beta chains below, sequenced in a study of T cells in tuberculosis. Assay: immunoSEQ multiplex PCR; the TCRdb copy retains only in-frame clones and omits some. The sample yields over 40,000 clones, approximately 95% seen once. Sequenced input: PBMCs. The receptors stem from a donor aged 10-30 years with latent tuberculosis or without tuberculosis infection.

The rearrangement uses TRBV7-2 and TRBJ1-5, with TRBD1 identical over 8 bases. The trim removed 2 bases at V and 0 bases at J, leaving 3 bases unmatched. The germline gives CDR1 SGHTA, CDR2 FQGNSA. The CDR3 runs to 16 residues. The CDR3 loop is CASSLKTGASNQPQHF. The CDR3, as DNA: TGTGCCAGCAGCTTAAAGACAGGGGCTAGCAATCAGCCCCAGCATTTT.

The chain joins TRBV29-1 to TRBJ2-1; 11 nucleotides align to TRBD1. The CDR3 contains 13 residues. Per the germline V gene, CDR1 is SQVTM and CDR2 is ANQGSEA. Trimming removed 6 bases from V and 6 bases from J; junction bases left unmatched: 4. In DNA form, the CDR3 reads TGCAGCGTAGCGGGACAGGGGGTCAATGAGCAGTTCTTC. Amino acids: CSVAGQGVNEQFF.

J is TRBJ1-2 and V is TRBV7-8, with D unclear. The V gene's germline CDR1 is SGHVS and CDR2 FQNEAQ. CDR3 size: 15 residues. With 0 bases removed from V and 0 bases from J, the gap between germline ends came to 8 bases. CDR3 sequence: CASSLAQPSNYGYTF. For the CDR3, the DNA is TGTGCCAGCAGCTTAGCACAGCCATCTAACTATGGCTACACCTTC.

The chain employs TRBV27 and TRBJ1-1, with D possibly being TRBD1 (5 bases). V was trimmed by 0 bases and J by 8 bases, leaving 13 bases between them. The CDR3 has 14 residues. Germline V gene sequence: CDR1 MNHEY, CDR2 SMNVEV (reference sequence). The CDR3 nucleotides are TGTGCCAGCAGTTTATCGAATTATCAGGGCGAAGCTTTCTTT. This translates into CASSLSNYQGEAFF.

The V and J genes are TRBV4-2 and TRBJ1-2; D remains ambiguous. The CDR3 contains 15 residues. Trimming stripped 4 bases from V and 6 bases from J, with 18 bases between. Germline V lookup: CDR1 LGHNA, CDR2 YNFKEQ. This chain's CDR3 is CASSPRVGGEDGYTF. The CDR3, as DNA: TGTGCCAGCAGCCCCCGGGTAGGAGGAGAGGATGGCTACACCTTC.

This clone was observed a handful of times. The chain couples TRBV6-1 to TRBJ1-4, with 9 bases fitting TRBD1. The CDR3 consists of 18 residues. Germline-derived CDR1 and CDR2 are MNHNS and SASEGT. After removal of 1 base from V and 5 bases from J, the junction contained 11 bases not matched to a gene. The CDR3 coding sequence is TGTGCCAGCAGTGAAGTGGTCCGGACAGGGGCGTTCAATGAAAAACTGTTTTTT. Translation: CASSEVVRTGAFNEKLFF.

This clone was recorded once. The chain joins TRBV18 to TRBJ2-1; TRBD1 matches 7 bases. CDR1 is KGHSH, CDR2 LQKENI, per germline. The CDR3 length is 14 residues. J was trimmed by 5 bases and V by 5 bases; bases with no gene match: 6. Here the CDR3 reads CASSSQGYDNEQFF. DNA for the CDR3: TGTGCCAGCTCATCACAGGGGTATGACAATGAGCAGTTCTTC.

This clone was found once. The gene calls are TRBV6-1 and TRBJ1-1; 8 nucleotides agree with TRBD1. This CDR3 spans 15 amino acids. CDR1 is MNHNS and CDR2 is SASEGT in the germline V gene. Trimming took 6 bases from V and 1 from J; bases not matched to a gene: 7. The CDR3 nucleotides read TGTGCCAGCAGCCCCAGACAGGGGCCGAACACTGAAGCTTTCTTT. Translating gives CASSPRQGPNTEAFF.

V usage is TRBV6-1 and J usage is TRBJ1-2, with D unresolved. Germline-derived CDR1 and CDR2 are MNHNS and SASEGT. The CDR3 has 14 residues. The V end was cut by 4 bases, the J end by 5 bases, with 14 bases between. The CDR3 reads CASSVGLISYGYTF. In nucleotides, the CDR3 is TGTGCCAGCAGTGTTGGACTGATCTCTTATGGCTACACCTTC.

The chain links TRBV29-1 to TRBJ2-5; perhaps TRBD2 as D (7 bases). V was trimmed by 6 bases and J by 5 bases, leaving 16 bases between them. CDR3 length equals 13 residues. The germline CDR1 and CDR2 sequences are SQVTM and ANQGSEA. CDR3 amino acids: CSVDPSGGETQYF. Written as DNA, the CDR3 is TGCAGCGTGGATCCATCGGGGGGCGAGACCCAGTACTTC. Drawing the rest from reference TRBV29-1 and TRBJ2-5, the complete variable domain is SAVISQKPSRDICQRGTSLTIQCQVDSQVTMMFWYRQQPGQSLTLIATANQGSEATYESGFVIDKFPISRPNLTFSTLTVSNMSPEDSSIYLCSVDPSGGETQYFGPGTRLLVL.

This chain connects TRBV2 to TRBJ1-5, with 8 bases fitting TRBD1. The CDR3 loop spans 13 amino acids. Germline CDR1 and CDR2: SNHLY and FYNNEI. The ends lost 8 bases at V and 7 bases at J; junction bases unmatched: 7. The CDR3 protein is CASDRGSGQPQHF. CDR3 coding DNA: TGTGCCAGCGACAGGGGTTCAGGCCAGCCCCAGCATTTT. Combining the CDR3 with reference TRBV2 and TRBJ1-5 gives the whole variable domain EPEVTQTPSHQVTQMGQEVILRCVPISNHLYFYWYRQILGQKVEFLVSFYNNEISEKSEIFDDQFSVERPDGSNFTLKIRSTKLEDSAMYFCASDRGSGQPQHFGDGTRLSIL.

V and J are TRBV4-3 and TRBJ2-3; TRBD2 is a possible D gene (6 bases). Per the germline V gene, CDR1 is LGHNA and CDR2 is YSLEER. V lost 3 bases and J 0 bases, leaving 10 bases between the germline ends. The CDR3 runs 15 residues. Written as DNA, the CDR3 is TGCGCCAGCAGCCAGCTGACTAGTAGCACAGATACGCAGTATTTT. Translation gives CASSQLTSSTDTQYF.

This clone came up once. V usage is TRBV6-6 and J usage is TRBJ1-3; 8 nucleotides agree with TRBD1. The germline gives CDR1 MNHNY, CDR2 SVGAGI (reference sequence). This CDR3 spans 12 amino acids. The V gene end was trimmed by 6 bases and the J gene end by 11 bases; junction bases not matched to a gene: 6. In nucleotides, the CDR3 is TGTGCCAGCAGCACAGGACAGGGTCCCATATATTTT. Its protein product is CASSTGQGPIYF.

The CDR3 loop reads CASSPGTGETQYF. For the CDR3, the DNA is TGTGCCAGCAGCCCCGGGACAGGAGAGACCCAGTACTTC. The J gene is TRBJ2-5, the V gene TRBV7-2; 8 nucleotides line up with TRBD1. V gave up 5 bases and J gave up 4 bases; unmatched junction bases: 3. Germline V lookup: CDR1 SGHTA, CDR2 FQGNSA. The CDR3 is made up of 13 amino acids.

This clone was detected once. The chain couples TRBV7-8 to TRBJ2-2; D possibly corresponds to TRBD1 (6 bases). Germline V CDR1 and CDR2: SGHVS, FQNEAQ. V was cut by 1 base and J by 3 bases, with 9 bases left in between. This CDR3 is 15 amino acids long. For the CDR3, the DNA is TGTGCCAGCAGCTTAGAACAGGGACACACCGGGGAGCTGTTTTTT. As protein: CASSLEQGHTGELFF.

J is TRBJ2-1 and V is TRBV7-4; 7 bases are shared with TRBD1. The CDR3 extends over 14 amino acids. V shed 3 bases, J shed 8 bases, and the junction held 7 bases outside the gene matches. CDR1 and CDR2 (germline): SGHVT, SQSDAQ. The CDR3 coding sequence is TGTGCCAGCAGCTTTCAGACAGGGTTGGATGAGCAGTTCTTC. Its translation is CASSFQTGLDEQFF.

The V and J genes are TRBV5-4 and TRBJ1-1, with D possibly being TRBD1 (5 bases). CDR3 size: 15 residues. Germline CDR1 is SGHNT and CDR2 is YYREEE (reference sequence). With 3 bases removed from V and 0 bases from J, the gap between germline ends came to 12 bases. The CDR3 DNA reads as TGTGCCAGCAGCTCTCAGGGCACATTGAACACTGAAGCTTTCTTT. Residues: CASSSQGTLNTEAFF.

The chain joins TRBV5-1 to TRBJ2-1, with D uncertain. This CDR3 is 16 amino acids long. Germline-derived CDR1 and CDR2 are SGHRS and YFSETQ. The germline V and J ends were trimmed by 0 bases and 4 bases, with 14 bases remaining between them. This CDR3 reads CASSLGLEISYNEQFF. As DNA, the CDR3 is TGCGCCAGCAGCTTGGGTCTAGAAATCTCATACAATGAGCAGTTCTTC.

The CDR3 spells CASRGLFGDTEAFF. CDR3 nucleotide sequence: TGTGCCAGCAGGGGGCTATTCGGTGACACTGAAGCTTTCTTT. The chain carries TRBV6-5 and TRBJ1-1; weak D call: TRBD1 (5 bases). The ends were cut back, 6 bases at V and 3 bases at J, with 14 bases in the middle. Germline V gene data show CDR1 as MNHEY and CDR2 as SVGAGI. CDR3 size: 14 residues.

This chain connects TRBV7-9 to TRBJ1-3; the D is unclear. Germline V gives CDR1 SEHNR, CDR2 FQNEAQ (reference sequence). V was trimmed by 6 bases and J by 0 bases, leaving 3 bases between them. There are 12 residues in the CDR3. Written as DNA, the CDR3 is TGTGCCAGCAGTAACTCTGGAAACACCATATATTTT. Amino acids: CASSNSGNTIYF. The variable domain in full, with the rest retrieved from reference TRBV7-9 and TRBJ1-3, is DTGVSQNPRHKITKRGQNVTFRCDPISEHNRLYWYRQTLGQGPEFLTYFQNEAQLEKSRLLSDRFSAERPKGSFSTLEIQRTEQGDSAMYLCASSNSGNTIYFGEGSWLTVV.

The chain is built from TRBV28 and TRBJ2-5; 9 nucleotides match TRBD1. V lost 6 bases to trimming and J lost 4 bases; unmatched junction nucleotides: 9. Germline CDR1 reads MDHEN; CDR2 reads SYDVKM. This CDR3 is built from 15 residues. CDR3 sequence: CASSHRTGAPETQYF. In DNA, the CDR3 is TGTGCCAGCAGCCATCGGACAGGGGCTCCAGAGACCCAGTACTTC.

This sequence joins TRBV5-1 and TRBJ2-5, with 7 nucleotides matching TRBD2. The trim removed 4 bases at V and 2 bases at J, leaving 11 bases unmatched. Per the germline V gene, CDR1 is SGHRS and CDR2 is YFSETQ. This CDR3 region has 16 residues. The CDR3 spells CASSQTPVGLQETQYF. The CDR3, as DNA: TGCGCCAGCAGCCAGACTCCAGTGGGACTACAAGAGACCCAGTACTTC. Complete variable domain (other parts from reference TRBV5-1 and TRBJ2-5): KAGVTQTPRYLIKTRGQQVTLSCSPISGHRSVSWYQQTPGQGLQFLFEYFSETQRNKGNFPGRFSGRQFSNSRSEMNVSTLELGDSALYLCASSQTPVGLQETQYFGPGTRLLVL.

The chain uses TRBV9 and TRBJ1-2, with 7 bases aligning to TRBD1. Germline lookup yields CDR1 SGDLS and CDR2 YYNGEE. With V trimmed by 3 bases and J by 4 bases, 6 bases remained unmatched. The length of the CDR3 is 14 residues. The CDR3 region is CASSDRGSSYGYTF. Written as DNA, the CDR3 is TGTGCCAGCAGCGACAGGGGAAGTAGCTATGGCTACACCTTC.

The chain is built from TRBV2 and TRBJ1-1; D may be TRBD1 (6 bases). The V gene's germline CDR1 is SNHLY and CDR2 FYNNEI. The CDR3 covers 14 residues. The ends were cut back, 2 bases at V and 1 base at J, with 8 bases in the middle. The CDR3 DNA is TGTGCCAGCAGTGAAACAGGGCGGAACACTGAAGCTTTCTTT. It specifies CASSETGRNTEAFF.

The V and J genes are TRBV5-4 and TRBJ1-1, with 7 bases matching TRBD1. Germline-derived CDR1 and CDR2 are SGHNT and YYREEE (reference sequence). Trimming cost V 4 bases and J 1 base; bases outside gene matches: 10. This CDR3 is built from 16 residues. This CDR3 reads CASSLDRDRRNTEAFF. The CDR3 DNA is TGTGCCAGCAGCCTTGACCGGGACAGACGGAACACTGAAGCTTTCTTT. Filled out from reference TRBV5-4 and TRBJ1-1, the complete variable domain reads ETGVTQSPTHLIKTRGQQVTLRCSSQSGHNTVSWYQQALGQGPQFIFQYYREEENGRGNFPPRFSGLQFPNYSSELNVNALELDDSALYLCASSLDRDRRNTEAFFGQGTRLTVV.

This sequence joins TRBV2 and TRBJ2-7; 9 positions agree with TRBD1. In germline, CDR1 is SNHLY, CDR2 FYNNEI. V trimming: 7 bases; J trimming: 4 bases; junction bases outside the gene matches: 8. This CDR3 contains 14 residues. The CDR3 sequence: CASKGDRANYEQYF. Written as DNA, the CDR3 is TGTGCCAGCAAGGGGGACAGGGCCAATTACGAGCAGTACTTC.

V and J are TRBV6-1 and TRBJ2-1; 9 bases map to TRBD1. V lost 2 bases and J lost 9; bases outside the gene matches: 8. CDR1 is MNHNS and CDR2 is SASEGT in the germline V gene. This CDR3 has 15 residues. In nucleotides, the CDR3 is TGTGCCAGCAGTGAATTGGGACAGGGATTTGGTGAGCAGTTCTTC. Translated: CASSELGQGFGEQFF.

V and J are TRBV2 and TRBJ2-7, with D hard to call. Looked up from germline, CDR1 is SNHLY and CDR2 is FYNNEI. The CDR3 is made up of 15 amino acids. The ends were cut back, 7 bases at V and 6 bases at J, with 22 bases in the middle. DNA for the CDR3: TGTGCCAGCACCCAGATCAAGGTGGTCGGCGGCGAGCAGTACTTC. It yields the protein CASTQIKVVGGEQYF.

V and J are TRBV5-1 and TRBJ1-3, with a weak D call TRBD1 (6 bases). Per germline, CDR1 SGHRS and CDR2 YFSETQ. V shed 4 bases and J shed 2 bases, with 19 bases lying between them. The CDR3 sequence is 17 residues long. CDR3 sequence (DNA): TGCGCCAGCAGCCGGGAAACCAACAGGGCAGCTGGAAACACCATATATTTT. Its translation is CASSRETNRAAGNTIYF.